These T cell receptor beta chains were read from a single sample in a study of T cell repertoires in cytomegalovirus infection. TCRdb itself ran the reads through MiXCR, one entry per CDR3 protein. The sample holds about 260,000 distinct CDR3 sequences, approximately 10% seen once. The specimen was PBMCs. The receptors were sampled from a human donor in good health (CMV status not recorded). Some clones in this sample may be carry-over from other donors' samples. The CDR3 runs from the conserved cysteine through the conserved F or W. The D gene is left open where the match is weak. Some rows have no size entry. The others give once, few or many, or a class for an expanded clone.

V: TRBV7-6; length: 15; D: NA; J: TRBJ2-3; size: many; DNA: TGTGCCAGCAGTTTAGATGACAGCGGCACAGATACGCAGTATTTT; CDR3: CASSLDDSGTDTQYF
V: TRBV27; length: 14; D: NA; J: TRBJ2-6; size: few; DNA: TGTGCCAGCAGTTCGAGGGTTGGGGCCAACGTCCTGACTTTC; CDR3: CASSSRVGANVLTF
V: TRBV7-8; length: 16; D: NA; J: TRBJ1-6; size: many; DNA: TGTGCCAGCAGCCTATTTACAGGGATTAGCAATTCACCCCTCCACTTT; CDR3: CASSLFTGISNSPLHF
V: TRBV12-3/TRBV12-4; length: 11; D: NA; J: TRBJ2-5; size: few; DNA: TGTGCCAGCAGTTTATTCCAGACCCAGTACTTC; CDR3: CASSLFQTQYF
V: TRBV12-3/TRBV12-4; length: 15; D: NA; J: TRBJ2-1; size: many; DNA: TGTGCCAGCACTTCGATCAGGCGTCCTGGCAATGAGCAGTTCTTC; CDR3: CASTSIRRPGNEQFF
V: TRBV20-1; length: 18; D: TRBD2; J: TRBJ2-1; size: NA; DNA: TGCAGTGCTAGACTGGGACTAGCGGGATTCCACTCCTACAATGAGCAGTTCTTC; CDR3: CSARLGLAGFHSYNEQFF
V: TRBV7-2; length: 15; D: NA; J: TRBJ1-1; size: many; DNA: TGTGCCAGCAGCTCCCGACAGCGTAGGAACACTGAAGCTTTCTTT; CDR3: CASSSRQRRNTEAFF
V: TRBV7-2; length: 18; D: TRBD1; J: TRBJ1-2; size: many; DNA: TGTGCCAGCAGCTCAACCGGGACAGGGGGCTTTTCCAACTATGGCTACACCTTC; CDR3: CASSSTGTGGFSNYGYTF
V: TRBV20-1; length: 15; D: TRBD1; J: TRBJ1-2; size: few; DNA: TGCAGTGCTCCGGGACAGGGAGCGACTCAGGATGGCTACACCTTC; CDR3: CSAPGQGATQDGYTF
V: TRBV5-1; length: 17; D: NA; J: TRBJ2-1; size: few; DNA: TGCGCCAGCAGCTCACCTCACGACAGGCTCGACTACAATGAGCAGTTCTTC; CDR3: CASSSPHDRLDYNEQFF
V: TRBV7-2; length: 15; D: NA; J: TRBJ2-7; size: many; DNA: TGTGCCAGCAGCTTAAGTCTAGCGATGAATTTCGAGCAGTACTTC; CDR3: CASSLSLAMNFEQYF
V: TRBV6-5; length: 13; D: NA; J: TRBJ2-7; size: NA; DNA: TGTGCCAGCAGTTACCGGCAGTTAGGCGAGCAGTACTTC; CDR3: CASSYRQLGEQYF
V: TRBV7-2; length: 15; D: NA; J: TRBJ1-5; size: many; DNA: TGTGCCAGCAGCACCAGGGGTCTCAGCAATCAGCCCCAGCATTTT; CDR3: CASSTRGLSNQPQHF
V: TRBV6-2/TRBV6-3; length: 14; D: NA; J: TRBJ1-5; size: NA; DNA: TGTGCCAGCAGTAACAGGAACCTCAATCAGCCCCAGCATTTT; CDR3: CASSNRNLNQPQHF
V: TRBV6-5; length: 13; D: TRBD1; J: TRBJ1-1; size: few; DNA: TGTGCCAGCAGCACCGGACAGGGGAGTGAAGCTTTCTTT; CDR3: CASSTGQGSEAFF
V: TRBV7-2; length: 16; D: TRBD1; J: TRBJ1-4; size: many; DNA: TGTGCCAGCAGCTTAATGTCGACAGGGATCTATGAAAAACTGTTTTTT; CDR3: CASSLMSTGIYEKLFF
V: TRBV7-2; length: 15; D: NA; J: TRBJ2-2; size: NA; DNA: TGTGCCAGCAGCTTAGCGACCTCGGGGCACGGGGAGCTGTTTTTT; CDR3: CASSLATSGHGELFF
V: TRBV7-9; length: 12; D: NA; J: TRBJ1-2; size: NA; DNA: TGTGCCAGCAGCGAGTACACCTATGGCTACACCTTC; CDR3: CASSEYTYGYTF
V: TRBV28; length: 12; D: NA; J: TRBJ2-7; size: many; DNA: TGTGCCAGCAGTTTTAGCTTTTACGAGCAGTACTTC; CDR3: CASSFSFYEQYF
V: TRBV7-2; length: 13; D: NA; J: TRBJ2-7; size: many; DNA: TGTGCCAGCAGCCCCGCCCTAGTCGGCGAGCAGTACTTC; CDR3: CASSPALVGEQYF
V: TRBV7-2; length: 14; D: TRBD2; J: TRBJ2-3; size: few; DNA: TGTGCCAGCAGCGAACTAGCGGGAGTCGATACGCAGTATTTT; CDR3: CASSELAGVDTQYF
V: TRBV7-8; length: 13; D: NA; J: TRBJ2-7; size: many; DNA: TGTGCCACGACTATGGGGATTGGAAACGAGCAGTACTTC; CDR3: CATTMGIGNEQYF
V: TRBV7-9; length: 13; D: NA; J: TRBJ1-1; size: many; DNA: TGTGCCAGCAGCTTAGCCATTAGGGGTAAGGCTTTCTTT; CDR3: CASSLAIRGKAFF
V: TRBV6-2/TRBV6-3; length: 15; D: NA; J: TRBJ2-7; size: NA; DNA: TGTGCCAGCAGTCACCTTGGGGGGAGCTCCTACGAGCAGTACTTC; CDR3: CASSHLGGSSYEQYF
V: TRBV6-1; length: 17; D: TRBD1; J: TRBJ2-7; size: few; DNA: TGTGCCAGCAGTTACCGAACATCCGGGACAGGGTCCTACGAGCAGTACTTC; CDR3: CASSYRTSGTGSYEQYF
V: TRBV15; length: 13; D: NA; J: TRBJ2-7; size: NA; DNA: TGTGCCACCAGCAGACCTGATACCTACGAGCAGTACTTC; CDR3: CATSRPDTYEQYF
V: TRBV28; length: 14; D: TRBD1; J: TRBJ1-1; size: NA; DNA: TGTGCCAGCAGTGCCGGGACAGGGCTTACTGAAGCTTTCTTT; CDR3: CASSAGTGLTEAFF
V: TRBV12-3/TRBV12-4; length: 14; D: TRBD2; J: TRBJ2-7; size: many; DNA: TGTGCCAGCAGTTTTCGGGGGGTCGGGAACGAGCAGTACTTC; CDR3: CASSFRGVGNEQYF
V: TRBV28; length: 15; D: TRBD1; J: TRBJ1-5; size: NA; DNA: TGTGCCAGCAGTTTACGGGACAGACATCGGCAGCCCCAGCATTTT; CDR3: CASSLRDRHRQPQHF
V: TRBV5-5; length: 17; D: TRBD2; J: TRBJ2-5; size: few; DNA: TGTGCCAGCAGCTCGATTAGCGGGAGGGCCGTCTTCCAGACCCAGTACTTC; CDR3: CASSSISGRAVFQTQYF